These 23 T cell receptor beta chains originate from one sample sequenced in a study of cytomegalovirus exposure and HLA in healthy donors. The PCR made use of 60 Vbeta and 13 Jbeta primers. Assay used: immunoSEQ multiplex PCR; TCRdb lists only in-frame clones, some missing. Among under 130,000 clones, around 63% were seen once, and the ten largest hold under 4%. The sequenced material came from PBMCs. The source is a man aged 25-45 years in good health and CMV-seronegative.

The chain couples TRBV11-2 to TRBJ2-4; D is possibly TRBD2 (5 bases). Trimming shortened V by 5 bases and J by 0 bases, and 17 bases separated the two germline ends. The CDR3 totals 17 residues. In germline, CDR1 is SGHAT, CDR2 FQNNGV. In DNA, the CDR3 is TGTGCCAGCAGCAAACACAGCGGCTCATTAGCCAAAAACATTCAGTACTTC. Its protein is CASSKHSGSLAKNIQYF.

This clone showed up just a few times. The V and J genes are TRBV2 and TRBJ2-5, with D maybe TRBD1 (5 bases). The CDR3 covers 12 residues. Trimming removed 4 bases from V and 4 bases from J, with 7 bases in between. In germline, CDR1 is SNHLY, CDR2 FYNNEI. The CDR3 is CASSARGETQYF. The CDR3 nucleotides are TGTGCCAGCAGTGCAAGGGGAGAGACCCAGTACTTC.

The genes are TRBV6-6 and TRBJ1-1; tentatively, D is TRBD1 (5 bases). Per the germline V gene, CDR1 is MNHNY and CDR2 is SVGAGI (reference sequence). This CDR3 contains 12 residues. Trimming removed 2 bases from V and 11 bases from J, with 12 bases in between. For the CDR3, the DNA is TGTGCCAGCAGTTACAGCAGGGATTGGGCTTTCTTT. Amino acid sequence: CASSYSRDWAFF.

This clone has a single count. The chain couples TRBV7-2 to TRBJ2-1; D unresolved. Trimming took 3 bases from V and 6 from J, leaving 12 bases between them. Germline V gene data show CDR1 as SGHTA and CDR2 as FQGNSA. This CDR3 contains 14 residues. CDR3 protein: CASSLSSIGNEQFF. DNA of the CDR3: TGTGCCAGCAGCTTGAGCTCCATTGGCAATGAGCAGTTCTTC.

The CDR3 loop is CASSQDRGRVNTEAFF. CDR3 in DNA: TGTGCCAGCAGCCAGGACAGGGGGCGGGTGAACACTGAAGCTTTCTTT. The chain joins TRBV28 to TRBJ1-1, with 11 bases aligning to TRBD1. The CDR3 runs to 16 residues. With V trimmed by 6 bases and J by 0 bases, 6 bases remained unmatched. CDR1 is MDHEN, CDR2 SYDVKM, per germline.

The chain combines TRBV7-4 with TRBJ1-3; a possible D gene is TRBD1 (6 bases). This CDR3 is 16 amino acids long. The V gene lost 1 base and the J gene lost 1 base, with 11 bases spanning the gap. The germline V gene encodes CDR1 SGHVT and CDR2 SQSDAQ. The CDR3 loop reads CASSLGGGESGNTIYF. CDR3 coding DNA: TGTGCCAGCAGCTTAGGAGGGGGGGAGTCTGGAAACACCATATATTTT.

This chain uses TRBV6-1 with TRBJ2-7; no reliable D call. Germline V gene sequence: CDR1 MNHNS, CDR2 SASEGT. The length of the CDR3 is 15 residues. V was shortened by 3 bases and J by 3 bases, with 15 bases between the two germline ends. The CDR3 bases are TGTGCCAGCAGTGATTTGTCCCAGGCCCACTACGAGCAGTACTTC. This sequence encodes CASSDLSQAHYEQYF.

The genes are TRBV6-5 and TRBJ2-2; D unclear. The ends were cut back, 2 bases at V and 8 bases at J, with 3 bases in the middle. CDR1 MNHEY and CDR2 SVGAGI come from the germline V gene. The length of the CDR3 is 11 residues. CDR3 loop: CASSYVGELFF. The CDR3 region has the DNA TGTGCCAGCAGTTACGTAGGGGAGCTGTTTTTT.

In this sample, this clone turned up a few times. Its ends do not fully match the called genes, so a read error is possible. Other nucleotide sequences from this sample produce the same CDR3. The chain combines TRBV11-1 with TRBJ2-1; D is perhaps TRBD2 (5 bases). Germline V lookup: CDR1 SGHAT, CDR2 FQDESV (reference sequence). This CDR3 comprises 15 residues. The CDR3 protein is CASSSWERTYNEQFF. DNA of the CDR3: TGCGCCAGCAGCTCGTGGGAGAGGACTTACAATGAGCAGTTCTTC. Complete variable domain (other parts from reference TRBV11-1 and TRBJ2-1): EAEVAQSPRYKITEKSQAVAFWCDPISGHATLYWYRQILGQGPELLVQFQDESVVDDSQLPKDRFSAERLKGVDSTLKIQPAELGDSAMYLCASSSWERTYNEQFFGPGTRLTVL.

Within the sample, this clone is medium-sized. The rearrangement links TRBV2 to TRBJ1-3; D is possibly TRBD1 (5 bases). Trimming took 3 bases from V and 0 from J, leaving 9 bases between them. CDR1 is SNHLY, CDR2 FYNNEI, per germline. CDR3 length: 15 amino acids. The CDR3 is CASSDRVGSGNTIYF. CDR3 DNA sequence: TGTGCCAGCAGTGACAGGGTTGGCTCTGGAAACACCATATATTTT. The variable domain in full, completed from reference TRBV2 and TRBJ1-3, reads EPEVTQTPSHQVTQMGQEVILRCVPISNHLYFYWYRQILGQKVEFLVSFYNNEISEKSEIFDDQFSVERPDGSNFTLKIRSTKLEDSAMYFCASSDRVGSGNTIYFGEGSWLTVV.

This chain uses TRBV2 with TRBJ2-4; D is ambiguous. The germline V and J ends were trimmed by 8 bases and 2 bases, with 10 bases remaining between them. The CDR3 has 13 residues. The V gene's germline CDR1 is SNHLY and CDR2 FYNNEI. The CDR3 sequence: CASYDTTKNIQYF. The CDR3 nucleotides read TGTGCCAGCTATGACACAACCAAAAACATTCAGTACTTC. The variable domain in full, completed from reference TRBV2 and TRBJ2-4, reads EPEVTQTPSHQVTQMGQEVILRCVPISNHLYFYWYRQILGQKVEFLVSFYNNEISEKSEIFDDQFSVERPDGSNFTLKIRSTKLEDSAMYFCASYDTTKNIQYFGAGTRLSVL.

The count of this clone is one. One end of the junction does not line up with germline, which may come from a read error. This chain links TRBV30 with TRBJ2-4; 11 bases map to TRBD1. The CDR3 consists of 17 residues. The germline CDR1 and CDR2 sequences are GTSNPN and SVGIG (reference sequence). CDR3 residues: CAWSGLRTGGYKNSQYF. The CDR3 nucleotides read TGTGCCTGGAGCGGACTCAGGACAGGGGGCTACAAAAACAGTCAGTACTTC.

The sample holds a few counts of this clone. The genes are TRBV21-1 and TRBJ2-1; the D call of TRBD2 is as the table states it, not checked on the DNA. TRBV21-1 is a pseudogene segment. The CDR3 runs 21 residues. Written as DNA, the CDR3 is TGTGCCAGCAGCAAAGGAGGGGCGGGAGGGCCATCAGACCTCTCCTACAATGAGCAGTTCTTC. Amino acid sequence: CASSKGGAGGPSDLSYNEQFF.

The chain joins TRBV7-9 to TRBJ1-2; no clear D. V was clipped by 6 bases and J by 1 base, with 9 bases between them. This CDR3 has 13 residues. Germline values: CDR1 SEHNR, CDR2 FQNEAQ (reference sequence). CDR3 DNA sequence: TGTGCCAGCAGTCCGTCGGGTAACTATGGCTACACCTTC. Amino acid sequence: CASSPSGNYGYTF.

The CDR3 nucleotides are TGCGCCAGCAAATTCGCAGTCAAAGAGACCCAGTACTTC. This encodes CASKFAVKETQYF. V and J are TRBV5-1 and TRBJ2-5; D unresolved. This CDR3 is built from 13 residues. Between the trimmed V and J ends, which lost 6 bases and 3 bases, there was a span of 12 bases. The germline V gene has CDR1 SGHRS and CDR2 YFSETQ.

V gene TRBV30 combines with J gene TRBJ1-5; no firm D call. CDR3 length equals 13 residues. With 3 bases removed from V and 7 bases from J, the gap between germline ends came to 13 bases. CDR1 is GTSNPN, CDR2 SVGIG, per germline (reference sequence). CDR3 region: CAWSVPGRQPQHF. CDR3 coding DNA: TGTGCCTGGAGCGTACCTGGGAGGCAGCCCCAGCATTTT.

This clone showed up just once. The V and J genes are TRBV30 and TRBJ1-4; 9 nucleotides match TRBD1. This CDR3 is built from 13 residues. V lost 4 bases, J lost 9 bases, and 6 bases stayed unmatched. The germline V gene has CDR1 GTSNPN and CDR2 SVGIG (reference sequence). The CDR3 loop is CAWNRGRGQKLFF. The CDR3 nucleotides read TGTGCCTGGAACAGGGGGCGCGGGCAAAAACTGTTTTTT. Looking up the rest from reference TRBV30 and TRBJ1-4 gives the full variable domain: SQTIHQWPATLVQPVGSPLSLECTVEGTSNPNLYWYRQAAGRGLQLLFYSVGIGQISSEVPQNLSASRPQDRQFILSSKKLLLSDSGFYLCAWNRGRGQKLFFGSGTQLSVL.

The chain links TRBV18 to TRBJ2-1; 16 nucleotides match TRBD2. The CDR3 is made up of 16 amino acids. Unmatched junction bases numbered 3, after V lost 3 bases and J lost 7 bases. CDR1 is KGHSH, CDR2 LQKENI, per germline. DNA for the CDR3: TGTGCCAGCTCACCGGGACTAGCGGGAGGGCTAAATGAGCAGTTCTTC. Its protein product is CASSPGLAGGLNEQFF.

V gene TRBV19 combines with J gene TRBJ1-2; D remains unclear. CDR3 size: 14 residues. V lost 6 bases, J lost 1 base, and 12 bases lay in between. Germline assignment: CDR1 LNHDA and CDR2 SQIVND (reference sequence). The CDR3, as DNA: TGTGCCAGTAGCAGAGGGCAGCTTAACTATGGCTACACCTTC. It is translated as CASSRGQLNYGYTF.

CDR3 protein: CASSLIAGKYNEQFF. The DNA for the CDR3 is TGTGCCAGCAGCCTCATAGCGGGTAAATACAATGAGCAGTTCTTC. V usage is TRBV11-2 and J usage is TRBJ2-1; 7 nucleotides line up with TRBD2. The CDR3 sequence is 15 residues long. Trimming at V came to 5 bases and at J to 4 bases, leaving 8 bases not matched to a gene. The germline V gene encodes CDR1 SGHAT and CDR2 FQNNGV.

This sequence joins TRBV6-5 and TRBJ1-1; 7 nucleotides match TRBD1. CDR3 length: 15 amino acids. V lost 4 bases, J lost 2 bases, and 7 bases stayed unmatched. Germline-derived CDR1 and CDR2 are MNHEY and SVGAGI. Written as DNA, the CDR3 is TGTGCCAGCAGTTTGGGACAGACATATAACACTGAAGCTTTCTTT. As protein: CASSLGQTYNTEAFF.

This clone was seen a handful of times. The chain uses TRBV9 and TRBJ2-5; TRBD1 is a possible D gene (5 bases). Looked up from germline, CDR1 is SGDLS and CDR2 is YYNGEE. CDR3 length equals 15 residues. V lost 1 base and J lost 5, with 15 bases in between. The DNA of the CDR3 is TGTGCCAGCAGCGTATCTCCACAGGCCGAGGAGACCCAGTACTTC. As protein: CASSVSPQAEETQYF.

The CDR3: CASRTFGTSGATGELFF. In DNA form, the CDR3 reads TGTGCCAGCCGCACCTTTGGGACTAGCGGAGCCACCGGGGAGCTGTTTTTT. This sequence joins TRBV27 and TRBJ2-2; 11 nucleotides match TRBD2. Germline lookup yields CDR1 MNHEY and CDR2 SMNVEV (reference sequence). Trimming took 8 bases from V and 4 from J; bases not matched to a gene: 12. This CDR3 contains 17 residues.